The 11 T cell receptor beta chains below all came from one sample that was sequenced in a study of cytomegalovirus exposure and HLA in healthy donors. PCR employed 60 Vbeta and 13 Jbeta primers. TCRdb keeps only in-frame clones here, not all; method: immunoSEQ multiplex PCR. Among 120,000 or so clones listed, 82% were seen once. The specimen was PBMCs. All receptors come from a young woman in good health and CMV-seronegative.

In its sample, this clone was seen once. V and J are TRBV5-6 and TRBJ2-4, with TRBD2 matching 11 bases. This CDR3 region has 18 residues. Germline lookup yields CDR1 SGHDT and CDR2 YYEEEE. Unmatched junction bases numbered 8, after V lost 3 bases and J lost 0 bases. The CDR3 region has the DNA TGTGCCAGCAGCTATACTAGCGGGGGATTCGAAGCCAAAAACATTCAGTACTTC. It yields the protein CASSYTSGGFEAKNIQYF.

The genes are TRBV11-2 and TRBJ1-2, with D unresolved. This CDR3 spans 13 amino acids. V lost 5 bases and J lost 8, with 15 bases in between. Germline assignment: CDR1 SGHAT and CDR2 FQNNGV. In DNA form, the CDR3 reads TGTGCCAGCAGCCTAGCTCTCTCGGGAGGCTACACCTTC. Amino acids: CASSLALSGGYTF.

J is TRBJ1-1 and V is TRBV11-2; a weak D match, TRBD1 (5 bases). CDR1 is SGHAT, CDR2 FQNNGV, per germline. This CDR3 region has 14 residues. V lost 5 bases to trimming and J lost 4 bases, with 14 bases between them. CDR3 DNA sequence: TGTGCCAGCAGCCCTGGGGGAGGGCTCACTGAAGCTTTCTTT. It yields the protein CASSPGGGLTEAFF.

V and J are TRBV19 and TRBJ2-5; TRBD1 matches at 8 bases. After removal of 5 bases from V and 5 bases from J, the junction contained 7 bases not matched to a gene. The CDR3 is 14 residues long. The V gene's germline CDR1 is LNHDA and CDR2 SQIVND (reference sequence). The CDR3 protein is CASSGQGAGETQYF. The CDR3 DNA sequence: TGTGCCAGTAGTGGACAGGGAGCTGGGGAGACCCAGTACTTC.

This rearrangement joins TRBV6-5 to TRBJ2-7, with a tentative D call TRBD1 (6 bases). With 5 bases removed from V and 4 bases from J, the gap between germline ends came to 12 bases. In germline, CDR1 is MNHEY, CDR2 SVGAGI. CDR3 length equals 13 residues. The CDR3 spells CASSGAGEYEQYF. The CDR3 region has the DNA TGTGCCAGCAGTGGAGCAGGGGAGTACGAGCAGTACTTC.

The V call is TRBV6-1, the J call TRBJ2-5; maybe TRBD2 (6 bases). CDR3 length equals 15 residues. Trimming pared 4 bases from V and 2 bases from J, leaving 14 bases between. Germline CDR1 is MNHNS and CDR2 is SASEGT. The CDR3 is CASSGYRGYQETQYF. The CDR3 DNA reads as TGTGCCAGCAGTGGATACCGGGGGTATCAAGAGACCCAGTACTTC.

This clone was found once. This chain connects TRBV27 to TRBJ1-1; TRBD1 matches 9 bases. The CDR3 has 16 residues. The junction had 14 bases not matched to a gene; V was cut back by 6 bases and J by 6 bases. Germline-derived CDR1 and CDR2 are MNHEY and SMNVEV (reference sequence). CDR3 protein: CASRVLGQGQVPEAFF. As DNA, the CDR3 is TGTGCCAGCAGAGTATTGGGACAGGGCCAGGTCCCTGAAGCTTTCTTT.

This chain connects TRBV30 to TRBJ1-1, with unresolved D. Trimming took off 3 bases at V and 4 bases at J, with 12 bases between the two ends. Germline CDR1 is GTSNPN and CDR2 is SVGIG (reference sequence). The length of the CDR3 is 13 residues. The CDR3 protein is CAWRSVLSTEAFF. DNA for the CDR3: TGTGCCTGGAGGTCGGTCCTGAGCACTGAAGCTTTCTTT. Full variable domain (missing parts from reference TRBV30 and TRBJ1-1): SQTIHQWPATLVQPVGSPLSLECTVEGTSNPNLYWYRQAAGRGLQLLFYSVGIGQISSEVPQNLSASRPQDRQFILSSKKLLLSDSGFYLCAWRSVLSTEAFFGQGTRLTVV.

The table lists this clone with a count of one. The CDR3 nucleotides read TGTGCCAGCAGTTACTCGGGGGGGCGCACCACAGATACGCAGTATTTT. Protein product: CASSYSGGRTTDTQYF. The chain uses TRBV6-6 and TRBJ2-3, with D tentatively TRBD2 (7 bases). The CDR3 extends over 16 amino acids. Trimming cost V 0 bases and J 2 bases, with 12 bases left between them. Germline assignment: CDR1 MNHNY and CDR2 SVGAGI (reference sequence).

The rearrangement uses TRBV12-1 and TRBJ1-1; the table calls TRBD1, which could not be checked here. TRBV12-1 is an annotated pseudogene. This CDR3 has 15 amino acids. CDR3 residues: CASSLHRAESTEAFF. The CDR3 DNA is TGTGCCAGCAGCTTGCACAGGGCGGAGAGCACTGAAGCTTTCTTT.

The chain carries TRBV4-3 and TRBJ2-5; 10 bases align to TRBD2. The end of the DNA is better explained by TRBJ2-7, so the J call may be wrong. Germline CDR1 reads LGHNA; CDR2 reads YSLEER. The CDR3 has 16 amino acids. The CDR3 DNA is TGCGCCAGCAGCCAAGATGTGGCTAGCGGGGGCAACGAGCAGTACTTC. It translates to CASSQDVASGGNEQYF.